This entry features one T cell receptor (beta chain) sequence. There is no known antigen for this receptor. Within one base of it there is no much larger clone, and no base qualities were kept. The sample is drawn from a study of cytomegalovirus exposure and HLA in healthy donors (dated by TCRdb to between 2016 and 2019). Context from the whole study: According to an earlier analysis of a few hundred of the donors, roughly 180 million T cells yielded 95 million to 140 million unique TCR beta sequences and more than 250 Gb of sequence data. In a later genetic analysis, genome-wide SNP genotypes for about three fifths of the roughly 670 donors were used, and that subset was treated as a discovery cohort. High-throughput TCR immunosequencing, statistical association of individual TCRs with disease status, and machine learning were combined to predict cytomegalovirus infection status. Along with the approximately 620-subject first cohort, a separate validation cohort of some 130 different subjects was used. Of the roughly 410 genotyped donors, roughly 76% were placed in the genetic ancestry cluster associated with self-reported Caucasian donors. All discovery cohort repertoires had been generated using a single sequencing platform. An early release that covered some 640 HLA-typed donors contained about 300 gigabases of sequencing data and tens of millions of unique TCR sequences. The study aimed to test whether signatures of past pathogen exposure could be identified by cataloging public T cell receptors. Among 300 to 450 genotyped donors of the cohort, an average of approximately 240,000 unique TCR beta nucleotide sequences were sequenced per donor, around 20% of them non-productive. Alongside the repertoire data, information on donor age, sex, ethnicity and CMV serostatus was compiled. Because of strong linkage in the cohort, roughly five DR-DQ haplotypes were treated as single units for association and clustering. The number of donors typed differed by locus, with roughly 629-640 for A, B, C, DRB1 and DQB1, 522 for DQA1, 600 to 610 for DPA1, and approximately 470 for DPB1. The later analysis used no new phenotypic data to find candidate immune exposures, relying instead on TCR beta sequences and their occurrence across donors. To study patterns of TCR occurrence, a later analysis re-analyzed previously published TCR beta repertoires from 650 to 750 donors and added high-resolution HLA genotyping. To decide whether each TCR beta V gene segment behaved as functional or pseudogenic, an earlier analysis of 587 of the donors relied on high-throughput TCR beta sequencing. Using immunosequencing, the study profiled T cell repertoires from 550 to 750 subjects and related those repertoires to cytomegalovirus serostatus. Both class I and class II loci were covered by HLA typing, at four-digit resolution. The investigation overall reported the following: Because HLA typing was missing for some donors at each locus, association tests included only the typed subset. In a later analysis, some 17,000 TCR beta sequences were associated with specific HLA alleles at a false discovery rate of 0.05. CMV serostatus was the only immune exposure information available for the cohort. Correlated functional status among segregating V segments might be attributable to linkage disequilibrium, but an unknown experimental factor could not be ruled out. A later analysis found that HLA-associated TCR beta chains were more clonally expanded and had lower generation probabilities than equally common non-associated chains. A later analysis found that most CMV-associated TCR beta chains appeared HLA-restricted, with HLA associations seemingly driven largely by CMV exposure. In vitro tests confirmed that a few of the cytomegalovirus-associated TCR beta chains recognize cytomegalovirus antigens. An association between a missense DCLRE1C variant and V-gene and J-gene trimming of TCR beta chains was found in a later genetic analysis and replicated in an independent cohort. A further reported finding was that TCR beta sequences accurately predicted the HLA-A and HLA-B alleles for most subjects in the first cohort. The cohort was sequenced for TCR beta chains only, and without alpha or paired-chain data the features that could be detected were limited. According to a later analysis, TCR association rates differed among HLA loci, with DRB1 alleles showing the most associated TCRs and HLA-C alleles showing the fewest. The presence/absence analyses assumed that sequencing depth was roughly uniform across donors, and that assumption may not be true. Assigning TCR associations to individual alleles was difficult when HLA alleles, especially DR and DQ, strongly co-occurred. A total of 150 or so TCR beta chains were listed by the study as associated with cytomegalovirus. Some IMGT-functional V segments, including TRBV6-2 and TRBV6-3, could not be told apart with the 87-base-pair reads, so those segments were excluded. The earlier analysis of approximately 540 of the donors excluded 15 to 20 rarely observed V segments, including chromosome 9 orphons, because counts were too low. A cluster of highly shared sequence variants was judged likely to be a technical artifact of the sequencing pipeline. In an earlier analysis of some 500 of the donors, most TCR beta V segments were observed in productive rearrangements about 87% or about 30% of the time, broadly matching IMGT annotations. According to a later genetic analysis, donors in an Asian-associated ancestry cluster had fewer N-insertions in productive TCRs than the approximately 690-donor mean. The authors suggested that the approach could potentially be extended to other disease states and immunological phenotypes. Across donors, most TCR sequences were observed very rarely, whereas some public TCRs were present in many individuals. In both the original and validation cohorts, the classifier was reported to diagnose cytomegalovirus status with high specificity and sensitivity. According to a later analysis, parvovirus B19, influenza, CMV and Epstein-Barr virus appeared linked to several top co-occurrence clusters.

Preparation of the library involved the immunoSEQ multiplex PCR assay. For the multiplex PCR, a mixture combining 60 forward primers for TCR Vbeta segments and 13 reverse primers for TCR Jbeta segments was used. A multiplex PCR assay on genomic DNA amplified the CDR3 region of rearranged TCR beta genes. The Illumina HiSeq System was used to sequence the amplified TCR beta libraries as 87-base-pair reads. The study's own analysis went as follows. In a later analysis, tens of millions of unique TCR beta chains were counted across the approximately 640 repertoires, and roughly 9.9 million of these chains were shared by at least two donors. To remove PCR and sequencing errors, raw reads were error-corrected and collapsed into unique sequences using a nearest-neighbor algorithm that merged closely related sequences. Alignment of CDR3 sequences to IMGT reference sequences was used to assign V, D and J gene segments. Each retained sequence needed at least a six-nucleotide match to both a V gene segment and a J gene segment. Rearrangements were classified as productive when the CDR3 lacked stop codons and remained in frame with V and J, and all other rearrangements were classified as non-productive. Following IMGT convention, CDR3 was defined as the stretch from the second conserved V-encoded cysteine to the conserved J-encoded phenylalanine. Sequences without an unambiguous match to a single V gene segment were excluded from the earlier analysis of 500 to 700 of the donors. In an earlier analysis of approximately 610 of the donors, V segments were called functional above 56.7% productive rearrangements and were called segregating when the between-donor standard deviation exceeded 5%. To diagnose cytomegalovirus status from the catalog of TCR beta chain sequences, a statistical classification framework was built. In a later analysis, TCR nucleotide sequences were compared against IMGT/GENE-DB human TR gene sequences so that V and J genes could be assigned. A later analysis assigned CDR3 sequences and most-parsimonious VDJ recombination scenarios with the TCRdist pipeline. In a later analysis, each TCR beta chain was defined by its CDR3 amino acid sequence together with its V-gene family, and reads lacking a unique V-gene family were excluded. As a way to deal with suspected cross-contamination and a sequencing artifact, a later analysis dropped 592 nucleotide sequences that were highly shared and had low generation probability. For each public chain, a later analysis derived a clonal expansion index from normalized ranks of inferred template counts within each repertoire. Generation probabilities in a later analysis came from a VDJ recombination model fitted to out-of-frame rearrangements, and those results were checked against IGoR. A later analysis scored TCR-TCR, TCR-HLA and TCR-CMV co-occurrence with hypergeometric tests, applying a repertoire-size bias correction to TCR pairs. To estimate false discovery rates, a later analysis permuted the HLA or CMV assignments 20 times. In a later analysis, co-occurring TCRs were grouped using DBSCAN, and TCRdist sequence similarity was added for clustering within HLA-allele-positive subsets. Repertoires with fewer than 30,000 or more than 120,000 public chains were left out of co-occurrence clustering, as were about 5 repertoires with anomalous nucleotide sharing. TCRdb retrieved this table from immuneACCESS and kept in-frame rearrangements only. Not all clones are present; in checked studies, unresolved V genes account for under half, and no reason is known for the remainder. V and J calls plus clone size are reproduced from that table; the DNA served to infer D and trimming. For this sample the table gives tens of thousands of clones, of which 60% to 80% were detected only once. Approximately 5.7% of the sample comes from the top ten.

In total, about 650 healthy bone marrow donors made up the cohort. At the time of sampling, every cohort member was nominally healthy, though immune exposures that went unrecorded were likely present. The donor was CMV seropositive and belonged to the group of more than 250 seropositive cohort members. A peripheral blood sample was provided by each donor, and peripheral blood mononuclear cells were used for TCR beta sequencing. The Qiagen DNeasy Blood Extraction Kit was used to extract genomic DNA from the blood cell samples. Spanning cysteine to phenylalanine, the CDR3 consists of 18 amino acids. Only CDR3 DNA is held: 54 bases, read in frame from base 1.

Input material: PBMCs. The chain links TRBV12-1 with TRBJ2-1; TRBD2, as called in the table, went unchecked against the DNA. TRBV12-1 is tagged as a pseudogene. This TCR was recovered from a woman aged 50 to 60 in good health and CMV-seropositive. The nucleotides read TGTGCCAGCAGCCCCCCGGGGCTACGCGGGAGGGTTTGCAATGAGCAGTTCTTC. This encodes CASSPPGLRGRVCNEQFF.